This T cell receptor (beta chain) comes out of a study of T cell responses to AZD1222 COVID-19 vaccine. The study, taken as a whole, reports: Targets within unmutated variant regions were reportedly found for nearly half of spike-specific TCRs. White British donors predominated, females outnumbered males, and clonal diversity was possibly underestimated. Baseline testing showed seropositivity in only a handful of AZD1222 recipients. Spike-spanning, vaccine-associated CD4 TCRs were dominant at 160-218 and 743-854.

This CDR3 has 15 residues. J was trimmed by 7 bases and V by 4 bases; bases with no gene match: 5. Germline V gene data show CDR1 as SGDLS and CDR2 as YYNGEE. As concerns this clone: Its antigen remains unknown.

The table came from immunoSEQ multiplex PCR; TCRdb's copy has only in-frame clones and leaves some out. The table has 100,000 to 150,000 clones, under 95% seen once. The chain carries TRBV9 and TRBJ2-1; 13 bases fit TRBD2. Source: peripheral blood, taken on day 0 of AZD1222 vaccination. The TCR sequence derives from an adult in good health. CDR3 in DNA: TGTGCCAGCAGCCGGACTAGCGGGAGTATGAATGAGCAGTTCTTC. Translation: CASSRTSGSMNEQFF.